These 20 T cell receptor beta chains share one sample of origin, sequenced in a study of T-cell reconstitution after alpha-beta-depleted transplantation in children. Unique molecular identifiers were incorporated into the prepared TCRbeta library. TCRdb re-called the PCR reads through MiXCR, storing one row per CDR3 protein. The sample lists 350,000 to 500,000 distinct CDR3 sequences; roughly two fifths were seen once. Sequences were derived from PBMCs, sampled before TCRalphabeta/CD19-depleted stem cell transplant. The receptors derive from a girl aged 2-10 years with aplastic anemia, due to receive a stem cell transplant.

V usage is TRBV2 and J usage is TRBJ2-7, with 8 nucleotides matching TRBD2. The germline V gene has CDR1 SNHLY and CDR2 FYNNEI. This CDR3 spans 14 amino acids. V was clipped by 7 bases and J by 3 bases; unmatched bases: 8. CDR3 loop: CASNDDGGVYEQYF. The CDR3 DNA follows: TGTGCCAGCAACGATGACGGGGGGGTCTACGAGCAGTACTTC.

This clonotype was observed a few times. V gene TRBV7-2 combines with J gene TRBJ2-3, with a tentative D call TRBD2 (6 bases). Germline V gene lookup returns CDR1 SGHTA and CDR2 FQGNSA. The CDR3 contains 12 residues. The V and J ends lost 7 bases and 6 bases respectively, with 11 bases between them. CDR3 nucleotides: TGTGCCAGCACCCAACGGGGGGATACGCAGTATTTT. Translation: CASTQRGDTQYF.

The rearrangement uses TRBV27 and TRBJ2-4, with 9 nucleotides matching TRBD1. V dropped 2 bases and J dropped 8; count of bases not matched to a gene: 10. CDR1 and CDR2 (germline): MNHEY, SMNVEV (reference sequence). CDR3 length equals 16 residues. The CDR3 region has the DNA TGTGCCAGCAGTTTAACAACAGGGGGCCTGGGTGACATTCAGTACTTC. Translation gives CASSLTTGGLGDIQYF.

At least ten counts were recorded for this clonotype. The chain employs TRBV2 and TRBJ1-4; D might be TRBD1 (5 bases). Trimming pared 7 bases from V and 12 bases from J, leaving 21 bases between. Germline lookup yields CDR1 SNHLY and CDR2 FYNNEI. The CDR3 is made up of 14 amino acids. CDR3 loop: CASKVNGGARELFF. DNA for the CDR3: TGTGCCAGCAAAGTAAACGGCGGGGCCCGCGAACTGTTTTTT.

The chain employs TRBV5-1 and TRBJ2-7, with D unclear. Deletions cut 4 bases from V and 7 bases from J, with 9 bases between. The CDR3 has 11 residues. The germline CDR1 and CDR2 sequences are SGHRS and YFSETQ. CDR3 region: CASSGAREQYF. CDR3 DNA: TGCGCCAGCAGCGGAGCGAGGGAGCAGTACTTC.

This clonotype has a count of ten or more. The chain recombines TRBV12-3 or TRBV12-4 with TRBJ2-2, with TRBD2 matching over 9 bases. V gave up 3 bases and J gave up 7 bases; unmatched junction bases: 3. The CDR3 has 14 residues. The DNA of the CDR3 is TGTGCCAGCAGTTTCCAGCGGGAGGTCGGGGAGCTGTTTTTT. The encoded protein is CASSFQREVGELFF.

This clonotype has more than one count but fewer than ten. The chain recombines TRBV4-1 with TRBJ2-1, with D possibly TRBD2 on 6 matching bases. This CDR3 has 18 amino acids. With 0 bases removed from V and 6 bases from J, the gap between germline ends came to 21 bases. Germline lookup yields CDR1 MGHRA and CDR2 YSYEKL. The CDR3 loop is CASSQDWTTGRGVNEQFF. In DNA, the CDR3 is TGCGCCAGCAGCCAAGATTGGACGACCGGGAGAGGGGTCAATGAGCAGTTCTTC.

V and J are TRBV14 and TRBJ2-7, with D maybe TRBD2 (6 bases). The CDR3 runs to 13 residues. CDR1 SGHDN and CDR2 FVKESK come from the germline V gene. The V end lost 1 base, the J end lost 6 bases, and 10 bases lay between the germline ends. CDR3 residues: CASSQGGRIEQYF. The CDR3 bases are TGTGCCAGCAGCCAAGGTGGGAGGATCGAGCAGTACTTC.

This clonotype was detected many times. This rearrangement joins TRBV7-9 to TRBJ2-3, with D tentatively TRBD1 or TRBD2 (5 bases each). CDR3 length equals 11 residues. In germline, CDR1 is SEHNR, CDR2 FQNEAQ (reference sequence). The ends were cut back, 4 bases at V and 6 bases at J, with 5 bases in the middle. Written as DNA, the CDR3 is TGTGCCAGCAGCTGGGGGGATACGCAGTATTTT. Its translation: CASSWGDTQYF.

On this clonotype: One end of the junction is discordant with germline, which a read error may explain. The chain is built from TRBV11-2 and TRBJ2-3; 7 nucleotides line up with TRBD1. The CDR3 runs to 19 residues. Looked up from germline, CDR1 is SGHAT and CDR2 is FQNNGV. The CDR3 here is CASSPGTAEAFLITDTQYF. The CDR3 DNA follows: TGTGCCAGCAGCCCCGGGACAGCCGAGGCCTTTCTCATCACAGATACTCAGTATTTT.

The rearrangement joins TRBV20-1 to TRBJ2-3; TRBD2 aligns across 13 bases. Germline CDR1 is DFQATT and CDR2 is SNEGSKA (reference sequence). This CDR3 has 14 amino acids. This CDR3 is CTIGLAGAGGTQYF. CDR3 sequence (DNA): TGCACCATAGGACTAGCGGGGGCCGGGGGTACGCAGTATTTT.

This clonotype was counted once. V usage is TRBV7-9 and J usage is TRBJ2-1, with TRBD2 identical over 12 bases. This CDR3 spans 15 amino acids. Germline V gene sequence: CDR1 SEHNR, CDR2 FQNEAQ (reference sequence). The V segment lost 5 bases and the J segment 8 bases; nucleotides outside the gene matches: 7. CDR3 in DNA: TGTGCCAGCAGCCTTACTAGCGGGGGGCGTGATGAGCAGTTCTTC. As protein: CASSLTSGGRDEQFF. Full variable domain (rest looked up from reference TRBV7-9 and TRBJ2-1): DTGVSQNPRHKITKRGQNVTFRCDPISEHNRLYWYRQTLGQGPEFLTYFQNEAQLEKSRLLSDRFSAERPKGSFSTLEIQRTEQGDSAMYLCASSLTSGGRDEQFFGPGTRLTVL.

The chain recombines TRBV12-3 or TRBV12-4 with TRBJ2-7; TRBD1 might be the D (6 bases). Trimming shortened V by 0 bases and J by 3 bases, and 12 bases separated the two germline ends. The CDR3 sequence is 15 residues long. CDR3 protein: CASSLAQGWGYEQYF. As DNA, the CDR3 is TGTGCCAGCAGTTTAGCACAGGGATGGGGCTACGAGCAGTACTTC.

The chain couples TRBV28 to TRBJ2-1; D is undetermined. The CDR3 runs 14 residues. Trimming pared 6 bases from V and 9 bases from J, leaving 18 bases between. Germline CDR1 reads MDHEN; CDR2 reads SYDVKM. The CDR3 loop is CASRVEELWGEQFF. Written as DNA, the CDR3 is TGTGCCAGCAGGGTCGAGGAGCTCTGGGGTGAGCAGTTCTTC.

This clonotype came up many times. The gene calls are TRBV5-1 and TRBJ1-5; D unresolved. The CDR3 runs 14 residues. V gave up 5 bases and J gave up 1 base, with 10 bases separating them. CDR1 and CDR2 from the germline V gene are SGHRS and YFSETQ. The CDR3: CASSLGGSNQPQHF. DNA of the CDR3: TGCGCCAGCAGTCTAGGAGGGAGCAATCAGCCCCAGCATTTT.

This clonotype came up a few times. The CDR3 DNA follows: TGTGCCAGCAGCGTAGATTCATTGGACGGGCTGATGAACACTGAAGCTTTCTTT. It translates to CASSVDSLDGLMNTEAFF. J is TRBJ1-1 and V is TRBV9; no definite D call. Trimming cost V 0 bases and J 0 bases, with 18 bases left between them. This CDR3 is built from 18 residues. Germline CDR1 SGDLS, CDR2 YYNGEE.

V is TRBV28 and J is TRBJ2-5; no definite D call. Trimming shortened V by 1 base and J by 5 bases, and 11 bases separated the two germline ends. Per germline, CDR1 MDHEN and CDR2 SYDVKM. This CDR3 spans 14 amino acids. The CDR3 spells CASSLSRNVETQYF. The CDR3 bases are TGTGCCAGCAGTTTATCAAGGAACGTGGAGACCCAGTACTTC.

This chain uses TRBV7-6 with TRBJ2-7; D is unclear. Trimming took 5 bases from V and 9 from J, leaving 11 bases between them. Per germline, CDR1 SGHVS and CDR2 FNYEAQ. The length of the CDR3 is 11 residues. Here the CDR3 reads CASSPPRRQYF. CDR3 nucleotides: TGTGCCAGCAGCCCCCCGCGGAGGCAGTACTTC.

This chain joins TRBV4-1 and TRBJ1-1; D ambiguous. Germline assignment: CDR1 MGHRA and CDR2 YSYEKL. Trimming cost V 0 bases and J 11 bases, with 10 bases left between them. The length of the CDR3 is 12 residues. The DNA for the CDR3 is TGCGCCAGCAGCCAAGATGGGGTAAGGGCTTTCTTT. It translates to CASSQDGVRAFF.

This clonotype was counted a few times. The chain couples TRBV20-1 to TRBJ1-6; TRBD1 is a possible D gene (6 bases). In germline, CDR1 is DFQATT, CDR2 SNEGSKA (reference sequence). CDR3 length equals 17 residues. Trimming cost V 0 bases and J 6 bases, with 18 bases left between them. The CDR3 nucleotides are TGCAGTGCTAGAGATGGCGGAGCGGGGGCTCGTAATTCACCCCTCCACTTT. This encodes CSARDGGAGARNSPLHF.